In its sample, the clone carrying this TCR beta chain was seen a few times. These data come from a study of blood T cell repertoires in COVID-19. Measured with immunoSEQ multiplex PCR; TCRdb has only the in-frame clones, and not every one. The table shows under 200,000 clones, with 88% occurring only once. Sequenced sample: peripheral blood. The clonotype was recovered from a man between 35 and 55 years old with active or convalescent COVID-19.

The CDR3 region has the DNA TGTGCCAGCAGTATCCGCAGGGGGTATAATTCACCCCTCCACTTT. It encodes CASSIRRGYNSPLHF. V and J are TRBV27 and TRBJ1-6; TRBD1 matches at 7 bases. The CDR3 sequence is 15 residues long. The V and J ends lost 5 bases and 4 bases, in that order; junction bases with no gene match: 5. Looked up from germline, CDR1 is MNHEY and CDR2 is SMNVEV (reference sequence).